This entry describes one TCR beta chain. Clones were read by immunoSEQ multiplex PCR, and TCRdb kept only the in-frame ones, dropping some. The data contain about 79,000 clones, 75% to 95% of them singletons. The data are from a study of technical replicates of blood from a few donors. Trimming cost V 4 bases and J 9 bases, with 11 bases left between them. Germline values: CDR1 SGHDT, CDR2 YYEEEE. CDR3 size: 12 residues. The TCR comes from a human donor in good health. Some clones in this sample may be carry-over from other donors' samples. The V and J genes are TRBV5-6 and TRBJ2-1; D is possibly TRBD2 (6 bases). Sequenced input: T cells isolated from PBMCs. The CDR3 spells CASSLTRAEQFF. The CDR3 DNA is TGTGCCAGCAGCCTGACTAGGGCTGAGCAGTTCTTC. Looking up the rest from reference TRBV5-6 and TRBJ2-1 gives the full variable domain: DAGVTQSPTHLIKTRGQQVTLRCSPKSGHDTVSWYQQALGQGPQFIFQYYEEEERQRGNFPDRFSGHQFPNYSSELNVNALLLGDSALYLCASSLTRAEQFFGPGTRLTVL.